This T cell receptor (beta chain) was identified in a study of cytomegalovirus exposure and HLA in healthy donors. Amplification used 60 Vbeta primers and 13 Jbeta primers. Only in-frame clones appear in the TCRdb table, and some are missing; sequencing was by immunoSEQ multiplex PCR. The sample consists of about 160,000 clones, roughly 80% of them appearing once. The germline V gene encodes CDR1 GTSNPN and CDR2 SVGIG (reference sequence). Germline trimming cut 1 base from V and 2 bases from J; bases unmatched to any gene: 6. The length of the CDR3 is 15 residues. The TCR sequence derives from a woman in her forties or fifties in good health and CMV-seronegative. This chain joins TRBV30 and TRBJ1-2; 8 positions agree with TRBD1. Sequencing was carried out using PBMCs. The CDR3 is CAWSGRGRGNYGYTF. The CDR3, as DNA: TGTGCCTGGAGTGGCAGGGGGCGCGGGAACTATGGCTACACCTTC.